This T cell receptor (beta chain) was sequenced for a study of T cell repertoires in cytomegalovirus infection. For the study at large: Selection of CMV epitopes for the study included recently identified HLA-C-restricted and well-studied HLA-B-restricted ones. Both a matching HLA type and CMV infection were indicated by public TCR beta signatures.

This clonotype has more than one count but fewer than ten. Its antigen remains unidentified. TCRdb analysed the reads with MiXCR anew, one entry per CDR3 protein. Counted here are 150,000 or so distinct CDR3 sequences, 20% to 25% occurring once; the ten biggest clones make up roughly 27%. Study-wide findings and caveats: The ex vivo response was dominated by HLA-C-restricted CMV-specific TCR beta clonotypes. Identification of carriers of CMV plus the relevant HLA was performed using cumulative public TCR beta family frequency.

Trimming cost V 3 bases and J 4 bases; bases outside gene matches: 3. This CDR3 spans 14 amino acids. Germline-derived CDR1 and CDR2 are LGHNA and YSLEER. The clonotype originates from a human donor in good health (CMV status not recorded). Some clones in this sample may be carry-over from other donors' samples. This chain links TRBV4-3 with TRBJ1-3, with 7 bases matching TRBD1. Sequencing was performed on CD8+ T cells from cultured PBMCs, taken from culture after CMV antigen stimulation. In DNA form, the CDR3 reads TGCGCCAGCAGCCAGACACAGGGGGGAAACACCATATATTTT. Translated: CASSQTQGGNTIYF.